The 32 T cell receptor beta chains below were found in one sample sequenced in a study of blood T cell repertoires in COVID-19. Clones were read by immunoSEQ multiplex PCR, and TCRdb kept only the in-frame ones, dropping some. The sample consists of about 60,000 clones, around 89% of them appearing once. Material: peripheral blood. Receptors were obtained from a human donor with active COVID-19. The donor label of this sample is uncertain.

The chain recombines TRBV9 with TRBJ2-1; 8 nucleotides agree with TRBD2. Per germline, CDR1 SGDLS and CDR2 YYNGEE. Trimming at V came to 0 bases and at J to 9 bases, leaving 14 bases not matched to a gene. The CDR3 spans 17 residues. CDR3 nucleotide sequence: TGTGCCAGCAGCGTAGGATCCTACGGGGGGGCCGAGGGTGAGCAGTTCTTC. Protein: CASSVGSYGGAEGEQFF.

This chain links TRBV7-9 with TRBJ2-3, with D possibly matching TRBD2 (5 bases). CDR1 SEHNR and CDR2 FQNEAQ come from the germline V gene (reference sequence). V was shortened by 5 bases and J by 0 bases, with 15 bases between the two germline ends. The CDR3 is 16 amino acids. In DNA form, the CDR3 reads TGTGCCAGCAGCCCGACGGGGATTTCTAGCACAGATACGCAGTATTTT. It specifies CASSPTGISSTDTQYF.

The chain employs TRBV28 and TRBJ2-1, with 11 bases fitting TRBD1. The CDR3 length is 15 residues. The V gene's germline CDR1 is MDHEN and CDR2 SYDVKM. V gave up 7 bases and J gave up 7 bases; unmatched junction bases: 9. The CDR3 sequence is CASTLTGTGGNEQFF. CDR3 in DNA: TGTGCCAGCACACTAACCGGGACAGGGGGTAATGAGCAGTTCTTC.

CDR3 in amino acids: CASSKSRQGDGELFF. The DNA of the CDR3 is TGTGCCAGCAGCAAATCTCGACAGGGGGACGGGGAGCTGTTTTTT. J is TRBJ2-2 and V is TRBV7-3, with 9 bases fitting TRBD1. The germline V gene has CDR1 SGHTA and CDR2 FQGTGA. The junction had 8 bases not matched to a gene; V was cut back by 5 bases and J by 7 bases. This CDR3 contains 15 residues.

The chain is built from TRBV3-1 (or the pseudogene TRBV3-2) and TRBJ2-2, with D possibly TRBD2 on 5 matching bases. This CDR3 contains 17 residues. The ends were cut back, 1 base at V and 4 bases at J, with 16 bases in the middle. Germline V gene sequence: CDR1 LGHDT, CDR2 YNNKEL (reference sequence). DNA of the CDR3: TGTGCCAGCAGCCAAGTTAGAGAGCGGCCTTTCACCGGGGAGCTGTTTTTT. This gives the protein CASSQVRERPFTGELFF.

The CDR3 loop is CASSYRPTGHLTDTQYF. In DNA, the CDR3 is TGTGCCAGCAGCTACCGACCCACGGGACACCTCACAGATACGCAGTATTTT. The V and J genes are TRBV11-2 and TRBJ2-3; D may be TRBD1 (6 bases). The germline CDR1 and CDR2 sequences are SGHAT and FQNNGV. CDR3 length equals 17 residues. V shed 4 bases and J shed 2 bases, with 19 bases lying between them.

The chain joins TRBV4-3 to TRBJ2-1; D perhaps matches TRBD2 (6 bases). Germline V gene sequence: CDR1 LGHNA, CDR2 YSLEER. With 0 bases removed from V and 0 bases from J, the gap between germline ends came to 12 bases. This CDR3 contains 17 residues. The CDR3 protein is CASSQERVAASYNEQFF. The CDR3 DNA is TGCGCCAGCAGCCAAGAAAGGGTAGCGGCCTCCTACAATGAGCAGTTCTTC.

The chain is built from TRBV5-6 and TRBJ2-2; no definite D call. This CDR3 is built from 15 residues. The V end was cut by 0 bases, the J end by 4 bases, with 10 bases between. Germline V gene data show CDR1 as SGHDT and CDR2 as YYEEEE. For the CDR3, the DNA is TGTGCCAGCAGCTTGGTTGGAGTGGGCACCGGGGAGCTGTTTTTT. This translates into CASSLVGVGTGELFF.

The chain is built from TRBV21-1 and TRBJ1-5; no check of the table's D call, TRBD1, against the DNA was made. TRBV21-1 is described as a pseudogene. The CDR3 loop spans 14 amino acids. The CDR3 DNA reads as TGTGCCAGCAGCCCTAGGGGGAGAGATCAGCCCCAGCATTTT. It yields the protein CASSPRGRDQPQHF.

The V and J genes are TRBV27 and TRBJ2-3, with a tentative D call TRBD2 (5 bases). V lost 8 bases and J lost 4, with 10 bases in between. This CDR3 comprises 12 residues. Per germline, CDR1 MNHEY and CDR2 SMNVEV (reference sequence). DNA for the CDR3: TGTGCCAGCCGCAGCGGAGCAGATACGCAGTATTTT. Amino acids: CASRSGADTQYF.

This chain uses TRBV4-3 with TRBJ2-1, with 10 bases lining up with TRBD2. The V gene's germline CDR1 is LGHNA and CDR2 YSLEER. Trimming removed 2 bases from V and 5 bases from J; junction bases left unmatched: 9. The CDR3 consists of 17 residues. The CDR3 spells CASSQRELAGINNEQFF. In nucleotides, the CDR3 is TGCGCCAGCAGCCAAAGAGAACTAGCGGGAATTAACAATGAGCAGTTCTTC.

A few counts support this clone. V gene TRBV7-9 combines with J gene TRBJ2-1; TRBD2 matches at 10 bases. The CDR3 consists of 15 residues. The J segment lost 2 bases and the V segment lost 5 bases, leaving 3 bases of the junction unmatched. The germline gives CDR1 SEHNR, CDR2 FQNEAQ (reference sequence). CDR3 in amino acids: CASSASGRAYNEQFF. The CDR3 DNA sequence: TGTGCCAGCAGCGCAAGCGGGAGGGCCTACAATGAGCAGTTCTTC.

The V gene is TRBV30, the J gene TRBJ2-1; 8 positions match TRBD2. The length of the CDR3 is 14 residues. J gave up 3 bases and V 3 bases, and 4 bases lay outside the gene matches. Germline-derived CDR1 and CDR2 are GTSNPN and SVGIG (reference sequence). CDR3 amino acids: CAWSGLALYNEQFF. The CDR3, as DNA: TGTGCCTGGAGCGGACTAGCCCTCTACAATGAGCAGTTCTTC.

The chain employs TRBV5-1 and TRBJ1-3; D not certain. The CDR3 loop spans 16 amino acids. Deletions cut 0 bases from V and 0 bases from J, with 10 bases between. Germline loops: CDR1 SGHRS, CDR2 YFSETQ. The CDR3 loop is CASSLEQPLSGNTIYF. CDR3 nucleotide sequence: TGCGCCAGCAGCTTGGAACAGCCCCTCTCTGGAAACACCATATATTTT. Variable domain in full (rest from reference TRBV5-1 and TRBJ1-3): KAGVTQTPRYLIKTRGQQVTLSCSPISGHRSVSWYQQTPGQGLQFLFEYFSETQRNKGNFPGRFSGRQFSNSRSEMNVSTLELGDSALYLCASSLEQPLSGNTIYFGEGSWLTVV.

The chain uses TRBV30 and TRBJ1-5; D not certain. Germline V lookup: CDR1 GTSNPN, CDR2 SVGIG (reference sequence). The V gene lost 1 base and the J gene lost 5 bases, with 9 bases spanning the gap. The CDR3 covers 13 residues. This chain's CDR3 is CAWSGGGDQPQHF. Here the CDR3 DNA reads TGTGCCTGGAGTGGAGGCGGAGATCAGCCCCAGCATTTT. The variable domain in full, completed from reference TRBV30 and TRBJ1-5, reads SQTIHQWPATLVQPVGSPLSLECTVEGTSNPNLYWYRQAAGRGLQLLFYSVGIGQISSEVPQNLSASRPQDRQFILSSKKLLLSDSGFYLCAWSGGGDQPQHFGDGTRLSIL.

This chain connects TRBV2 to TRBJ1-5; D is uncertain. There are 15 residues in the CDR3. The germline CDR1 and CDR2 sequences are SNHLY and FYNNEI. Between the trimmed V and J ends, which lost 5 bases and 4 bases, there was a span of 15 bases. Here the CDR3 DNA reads TGTGCCAGCAGTCGTTTGGACGGGAAGAATCAGCCCCAGCATTTT. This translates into CASSRLDGKNQPQHF.

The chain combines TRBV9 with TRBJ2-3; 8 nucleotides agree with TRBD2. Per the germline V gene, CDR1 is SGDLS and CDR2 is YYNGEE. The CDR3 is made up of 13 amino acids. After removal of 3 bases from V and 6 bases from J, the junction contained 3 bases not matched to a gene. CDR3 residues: CASSAGREDTQYF. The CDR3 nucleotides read TGTGCCAGCAGCGCCGGGAGGGAGGATACGCAGTATTTT.

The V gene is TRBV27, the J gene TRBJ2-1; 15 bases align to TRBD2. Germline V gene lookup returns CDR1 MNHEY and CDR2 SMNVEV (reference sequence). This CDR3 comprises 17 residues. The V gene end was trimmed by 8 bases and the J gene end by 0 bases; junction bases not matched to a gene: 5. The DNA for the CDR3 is TGTGCCAGCCGGACTAGCGGGAGGGGGAGCTCCTACAATGAGCAGTTCTTC. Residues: CASRTSGRGSSYNEQFF.

The CDR3 bases are TGCAGCGTCCGAGGGACTAGCGGGAGGGGGAACATTCAGTACTTC. It codes for CSVRGTSGRGNIQYF. V is TRBV29-1 and J is TRBJ2-4, with 16 bases matching TRBD2. Germline assignment: CDR1 SQVTM and CDR2 ANQGSEA. CDR3 length equals 15 residues. With 6 bases clipped from V and 7 bases from J, the junction kept 6 bases outside the gene matches.

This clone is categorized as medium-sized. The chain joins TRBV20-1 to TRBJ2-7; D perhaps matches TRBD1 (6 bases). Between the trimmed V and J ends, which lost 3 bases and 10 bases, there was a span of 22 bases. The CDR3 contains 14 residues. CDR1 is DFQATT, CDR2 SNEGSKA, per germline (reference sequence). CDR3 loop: CSASRTEEPTKQYF. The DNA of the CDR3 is TGCAGTGCTAGTCGGACAGAGGAGCCTACGAAACAGTACTTC.

The CDR3 region is CASSLAGTSGITDTQYF. CDR3 bases: TGTGCCAGCAGCTTAGCGGGGACTAGCGGGATTACAGATACGCAGTATTTT. This rearrangement joins TRBV7-2 to TRBJ2-3; 13 nucleotides match TRBD2. The V and J ends lost 0 bases and 3 bases, in that order; junction bases with no gene match: 3. CDR3 length: 17 residues. CDR1 and CDR2 (germline): SGHTA, FQGNSA. The full variable domain, in which reference TRBV7-2 and TRBJ2-3 provide the parts outside the CDR3, is GAGVSQSPSNKVTEKGKDVELRCDPISGHTALYWYRQSLGQGLEFLIYFQGNSAPDKSGLPSDRFSAERTGGSVSTLTIQRTQQEDSAVYLCASSLAGTSGITDTQYFGPGTRLTVL.

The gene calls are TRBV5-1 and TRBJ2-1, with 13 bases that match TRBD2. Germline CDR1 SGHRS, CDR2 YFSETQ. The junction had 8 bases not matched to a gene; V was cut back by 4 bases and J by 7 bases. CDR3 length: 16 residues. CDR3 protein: CASSPKTSGGKNEQFF. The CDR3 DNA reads TGCGCCAGCAGCCCCAAGACTAGCGGGGGGAAAAATGAGCAGTTCTTC.

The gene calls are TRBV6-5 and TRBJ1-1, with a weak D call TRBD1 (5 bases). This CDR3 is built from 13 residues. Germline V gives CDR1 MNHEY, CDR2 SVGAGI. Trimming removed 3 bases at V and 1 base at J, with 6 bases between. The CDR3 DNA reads TGTGCCAGCAGTTATACAGGGAACACTGAAGCTTTCTTT. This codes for CASSYTGNTEAFF.

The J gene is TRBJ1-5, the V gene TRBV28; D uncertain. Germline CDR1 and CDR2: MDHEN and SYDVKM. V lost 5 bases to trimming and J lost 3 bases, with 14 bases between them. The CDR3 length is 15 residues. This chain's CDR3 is CASSRAEGFNQPQHF. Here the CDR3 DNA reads TGTGCCAGCAGTAGGGCCGAGGGTTTCAATCAGCCCCAGCATTTT.

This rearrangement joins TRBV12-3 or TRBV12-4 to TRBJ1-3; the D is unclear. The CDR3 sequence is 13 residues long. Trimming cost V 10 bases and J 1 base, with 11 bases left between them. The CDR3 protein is CATTAVSGNTIYF. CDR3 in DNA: TGTGCCACTACCGCGGTTTCTGGAAACACCATATATTTT.

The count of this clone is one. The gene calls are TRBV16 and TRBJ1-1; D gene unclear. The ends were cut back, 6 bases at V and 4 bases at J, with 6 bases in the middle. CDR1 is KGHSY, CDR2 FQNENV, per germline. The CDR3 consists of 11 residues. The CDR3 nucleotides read TGTGCCAGCAGTTCTTTCACTGAAGCTTTCTTT. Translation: CASSSFTEAFF.

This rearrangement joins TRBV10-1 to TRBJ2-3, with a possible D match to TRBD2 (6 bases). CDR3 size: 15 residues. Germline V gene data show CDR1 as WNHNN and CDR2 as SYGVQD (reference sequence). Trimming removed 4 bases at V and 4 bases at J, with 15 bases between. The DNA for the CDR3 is TGCGCCAGCAGTGGGGGAGGATTCAGCGCAGATACGCAGTATTTT. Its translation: CASSGGGFSADTQYF.

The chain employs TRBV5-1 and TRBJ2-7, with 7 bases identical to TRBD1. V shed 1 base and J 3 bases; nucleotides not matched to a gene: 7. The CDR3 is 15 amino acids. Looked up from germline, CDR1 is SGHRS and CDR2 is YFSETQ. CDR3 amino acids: CASSLTPQGNYEQYF. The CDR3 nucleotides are TGCGCCAGCAGCTTGACACCACAGGGGAACTACGAGCAGTACTTC.

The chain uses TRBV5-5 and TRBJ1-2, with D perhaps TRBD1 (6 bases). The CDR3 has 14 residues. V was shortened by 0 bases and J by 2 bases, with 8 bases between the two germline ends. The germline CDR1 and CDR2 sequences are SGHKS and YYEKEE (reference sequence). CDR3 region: CASSLGQGNYGYTF. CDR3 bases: TGTGCCAGCAGCTTGGGGCAGGGGAACTATGGCTACACCTTC.

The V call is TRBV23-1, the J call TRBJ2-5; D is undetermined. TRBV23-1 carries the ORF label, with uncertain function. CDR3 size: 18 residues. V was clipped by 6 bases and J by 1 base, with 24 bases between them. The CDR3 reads CASRFPPLNRSSQETQYF. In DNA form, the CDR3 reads TGCGCCAGCAGATTCCCACCCCTGAATCGGTCCTCCCAAGAGACCCAGTACTTC.

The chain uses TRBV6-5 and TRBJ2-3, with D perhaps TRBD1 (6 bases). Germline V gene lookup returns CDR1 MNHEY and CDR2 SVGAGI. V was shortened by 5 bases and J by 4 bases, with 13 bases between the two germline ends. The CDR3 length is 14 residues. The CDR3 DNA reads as TGTGCCAGCAGTAAGACAGGCCGGCCAGATACGCAGTATTTT. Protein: CASSKTGRPDTQYF.

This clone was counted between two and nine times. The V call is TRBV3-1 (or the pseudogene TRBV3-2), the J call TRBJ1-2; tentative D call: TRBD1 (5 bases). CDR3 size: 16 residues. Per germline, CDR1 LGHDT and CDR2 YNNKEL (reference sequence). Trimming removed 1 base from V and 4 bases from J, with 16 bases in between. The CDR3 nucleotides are TGTGCCAGCAGCCAAGGAGGTTCAGGGAAGAGCTATGGCTACACCTTC. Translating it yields CASSQGGSGKSYGYTF.